This passage covers 8 T cell receptor beta chains from one sample sequenced in a study of T cell responses to AZD1222 COVID-19 vaccine. Generated by immunoSEQ multiplex PCR, the TCRdb table keeps only in-frame clones and is missing some. The table has 99,000 or so clones, roughly 82% seen once; the top ten hold about 5%. The sequencing used peripheral blood, collected on day 0 of AZD1222 vaccination. Receptor source: an adult in good health.

This clone has more than one count but fewer than ten. The genes are TRBV7-2 and TRBJ1-2, with no clear D. Trimming shortened V by 6 bases and J by 4 bases, and 9 bases separated the two germline ends. The CDR3 length is 12 residues. The germline CDR1 and CDR2 sequences are SGHTA and FQGNSA. CDR3 sequence: CASSSTIYGYTF. CDR3 bases: TGTGCCAGCAGTTCGACCATCTATGGCTACACCTTC.

The chain uses TRBV2 and TRBJ2-1; 8 nucleotides agree with TRBD1. The CDR3 loop spans 15 amino acids. The germline CDR1 and CDR2 sequences are SNHLY and FYNNEI. J gave up 7 bases and V 7 bases, and 12 bases lay outside the gene matches. CDR3 residues: CASISGQGAGNEQFF. CDR3 DNA sequence: TGTGCCAGCATCTCGGGGCAGGGGGCTGGGAATGAGCAGTTCTTC. Full variable domain (missing parts from reference TRBV2 and TRBJ2-1): EPEVTQTPSHQVTQMGQEVILRCVPISNHLYFYWYRQILGQKVEFLVSFYNNEISEKSEIFDDQFSVERPDGSNFTLKIRSTKLEDSAMYFCASISGQGAGNEQFFGPGTRLTVL.

Here the CDR3 DNA reads TGTGCCAGCAGACTGACAGGGAGCAATTCACCCCTCCACTTT. This gives the protein CASRLTGSNSPLHF. The V call is TRBV6-5, the J call TRBJ1-6; 7 positions agree with TRBD1. Germline CDR1 reads MNHEY; CDR2 reads SVGAGI. The ends lost 6 bases at V and 7 bases at J; junction bases unmatched: 6. This CDR3 is built from 14 residues.

The chain is built from TRBV5-5 and TRBJ2-3, with D possibly being TRBD1 (5 bases). Germline CDR1 is SGHKS and CDR2 is YYEKEE (reference sequence). CDR3 size: 16 residues. Trimming pared 4 bases from V and 2 bases from J, leaving 17 bases between. The CDR3, as DNA: TGTGCCAGCAGCCCTTTCACAGGATCTCCCACAGATACGCAGTATTTT. This translates into CASSPFTGSPTDTQYF.

In the case of this clone: The sample holds other DNA sequences that translate to the same CDR3. The J gene is TRBJ2-7, the V gene TRBV7-2, with 15 bases aligning to TRBD2. CDR1 and CDR2 from the germline V gene are SGHTA and FQGNSA. The CDR3 contains 16 residues. With 2 bases clipped from V and 4 bases from J, the junction kept 3 bases outside the gene matches. CDR3 protein: CASSLLGLAGGYEQYF. The CDR3 DNA follows: TGTGCCAGCAGCTTACTAGGACTAGCGGGGGGGTACGAGCAGTACTTC.

This clone was found once. The rearrangement links TRBV10-3 to TRBJ1-4; D not certain. CDR3 length equals 15 residues. V lost 0 bases and J 4 bases, leaving 9 bases between the germline ends. CDR1 is ENHRY, CDR2 SYGVKD, per germline. DNA of the CDR3: TGTGCCATCAGTGAGTCGAACAGTTTTAATGAAAAACTGTTTTTT. Residues: CAISESNSFNEKLFF.

The V and J genes are TRBV10-3 and TRBJ2-7; D is undetermined. The CDR3 spans 11 residues. CDR1 and CDR2 (germline): ENHRY, SYGVKD. Trimming left V 3 bases short and J 3 bases short, with 3 bases between. The CDR3 loop reads CAISDSYEQYF. CDR3 bases: TGTGCCATCAGTGACAGCTACGAGCAGTACTTC.

V usage is TRBV7-2 and J usage is TRBJ2-7; D gene unclear. Trimming took 1 base from V and 4 from J, leaving 14 bases between them. Germline CDR1 and CDR2: SGHTA and FQGNSA. The CDR3 spans 15 residues. The CDR3: CASSLETGSDYEQYF. The CDR3 DNA reads TGTGCCAGCAGCTTAGAGACTGGCAGTGATTACGAGCAGTACTTC.